This TCR beta chain comes out of a study of cytomegalovirus exposure and HLA in healthy donors. This CDR3 comprises 15 residues. Germline-derived CDR1 and CDR2 are MNHEY and SVGAGI. V lost 0 bases and J 4 bases, leaving 10 bases between the germline ends. 13 Jbeta primers and 60 Vbeta primers were used for the PCR. TCRdb's table, derived via immunoSEQ multiplex PCR, lists solely in-frame clones and lacks some. In the table there are 110,000 to 150,000 clones, around 75% of which are singletons. The chain has TRBV6-5 and TRBJ1-3, with no clear D. Sequenced: PBMCs. This clonotype originated in a female donor in good health and CMV-seronegative. The CDR3 region has the DNA TGTGCCAGCAGTTACTCCCGAGGGAACGGAAACACCATATATTTT. It codes for CASSYSRGNGNTIYF.